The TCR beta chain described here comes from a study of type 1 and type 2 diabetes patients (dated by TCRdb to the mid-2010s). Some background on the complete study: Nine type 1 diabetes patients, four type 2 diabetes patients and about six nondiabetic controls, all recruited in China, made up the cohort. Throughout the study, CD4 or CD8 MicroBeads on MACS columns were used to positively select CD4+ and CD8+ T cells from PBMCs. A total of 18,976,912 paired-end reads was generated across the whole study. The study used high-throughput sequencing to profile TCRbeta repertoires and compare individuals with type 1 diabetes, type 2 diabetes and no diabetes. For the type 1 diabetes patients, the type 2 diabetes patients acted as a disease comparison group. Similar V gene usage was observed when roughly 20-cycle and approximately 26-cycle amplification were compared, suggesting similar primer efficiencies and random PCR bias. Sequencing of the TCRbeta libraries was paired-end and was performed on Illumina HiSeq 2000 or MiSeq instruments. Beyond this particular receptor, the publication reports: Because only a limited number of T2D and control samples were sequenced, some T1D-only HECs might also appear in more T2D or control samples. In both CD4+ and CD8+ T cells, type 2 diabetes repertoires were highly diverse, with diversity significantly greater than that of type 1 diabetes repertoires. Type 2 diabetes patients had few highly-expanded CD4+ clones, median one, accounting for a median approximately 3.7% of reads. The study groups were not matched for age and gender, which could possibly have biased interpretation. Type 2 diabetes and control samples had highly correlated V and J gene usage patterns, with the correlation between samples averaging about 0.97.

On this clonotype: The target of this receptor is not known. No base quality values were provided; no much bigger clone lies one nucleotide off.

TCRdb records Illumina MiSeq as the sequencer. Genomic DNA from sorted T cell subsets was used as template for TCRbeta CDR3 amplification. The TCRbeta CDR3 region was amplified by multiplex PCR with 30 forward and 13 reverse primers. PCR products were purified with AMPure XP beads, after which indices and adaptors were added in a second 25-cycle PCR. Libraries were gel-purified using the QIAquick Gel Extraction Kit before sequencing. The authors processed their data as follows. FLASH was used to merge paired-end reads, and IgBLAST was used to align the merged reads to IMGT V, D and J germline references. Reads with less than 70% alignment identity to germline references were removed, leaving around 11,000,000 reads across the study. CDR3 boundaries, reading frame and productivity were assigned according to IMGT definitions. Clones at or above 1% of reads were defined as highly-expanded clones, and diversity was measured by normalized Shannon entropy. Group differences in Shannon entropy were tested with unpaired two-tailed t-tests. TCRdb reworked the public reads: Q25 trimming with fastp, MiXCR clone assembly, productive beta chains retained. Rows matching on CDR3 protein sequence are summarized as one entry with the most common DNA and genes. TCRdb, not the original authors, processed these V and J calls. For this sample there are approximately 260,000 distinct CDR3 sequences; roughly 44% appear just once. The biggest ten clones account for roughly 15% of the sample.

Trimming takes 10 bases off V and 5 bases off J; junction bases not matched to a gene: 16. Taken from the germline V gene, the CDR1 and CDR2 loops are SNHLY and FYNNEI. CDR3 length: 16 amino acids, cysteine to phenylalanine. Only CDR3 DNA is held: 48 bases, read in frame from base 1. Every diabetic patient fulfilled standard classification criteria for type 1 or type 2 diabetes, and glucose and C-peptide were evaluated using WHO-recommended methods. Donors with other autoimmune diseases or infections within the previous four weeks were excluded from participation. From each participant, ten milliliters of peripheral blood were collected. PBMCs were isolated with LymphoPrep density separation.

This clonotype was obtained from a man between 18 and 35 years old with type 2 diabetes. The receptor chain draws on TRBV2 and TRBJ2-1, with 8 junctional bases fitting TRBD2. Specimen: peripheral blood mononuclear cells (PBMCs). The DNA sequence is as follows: TGTGCCACCAGCAGAGGGGGAGCGGGAGTAGACAATGAGCAGTTCTTC. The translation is CATSRGGAGVDNEQFF. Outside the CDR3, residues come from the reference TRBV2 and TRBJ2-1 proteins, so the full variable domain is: EPEVTQTPSHQVTQMGQEVILRCVPISNHLYFYWYRQILGQKVEFLVSFYNNEISEKSEIFDDQFSVERPDGSNFTLKIRSTKLEDSAMYFCATSRGGAGVDNEQFFGPGTRLTVL.